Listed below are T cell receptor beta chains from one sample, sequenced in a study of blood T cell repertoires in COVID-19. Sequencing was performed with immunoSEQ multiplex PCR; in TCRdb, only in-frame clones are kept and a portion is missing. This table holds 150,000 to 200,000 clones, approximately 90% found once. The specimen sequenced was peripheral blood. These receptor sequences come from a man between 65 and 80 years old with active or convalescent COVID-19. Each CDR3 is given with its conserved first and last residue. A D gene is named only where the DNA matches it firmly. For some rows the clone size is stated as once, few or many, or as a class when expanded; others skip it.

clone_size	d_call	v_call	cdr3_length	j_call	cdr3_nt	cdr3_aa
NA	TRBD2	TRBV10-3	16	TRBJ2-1	TGTGCCACCCACGAGGCGGGCGGGAGTTCCTACAATGAGCAGTTCTTC	CATHEAGGSSYNEQFF
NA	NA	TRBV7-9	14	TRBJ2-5	TGTGCCAGCGGAGTGGGACTCCAAAAAGAGACCCAGTACTTC	CASGVGLQKETQYF
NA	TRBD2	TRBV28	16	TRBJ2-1	TGTGCCAGCAGTCCCGGACTAGCGGGATTATACAATGAGCAGTTCTTC	CASSPGLAGLYNEQFF
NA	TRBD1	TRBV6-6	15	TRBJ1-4	TGTGCCAGCAGTTACGAGGGACAGCCTTGGGAAAAACTGTTTTTT	CASSYEGQPWEKLFF
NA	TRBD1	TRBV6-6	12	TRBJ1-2	TGTGCCAGCAGTATGACAGGGGGCGGCTACACCTTC	CASSMTGGGYTF
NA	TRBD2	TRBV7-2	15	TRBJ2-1	TGTGCCAGCAGCTTCATAGCGGGAGTGGGGAATGAGCAGTTCTTC	CASSFIAGVGNEQFF
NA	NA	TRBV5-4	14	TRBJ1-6	TGTGCCAGCAGACCGGGACAAGGGTCCTCACCCCTCCACTTT	CASRPGQGSSPLHF
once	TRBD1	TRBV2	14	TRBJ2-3	TGTGCCAGCAGGAGCCGGACAGGGGGGGATACGCAGTATTTT	CASRSRTGGDTQYF
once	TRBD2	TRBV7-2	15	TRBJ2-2	TGTGCCAGCAGGAGACTAGCGGGGGGAAGAGGGGAGCTGTTTTTT	CASRRLAGGRGELFF
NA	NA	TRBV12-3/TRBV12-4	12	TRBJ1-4	TGTGCCAGCAGTTTAGATCCCAAAAAACTGTTTTTT	CASSLDPKKLFF
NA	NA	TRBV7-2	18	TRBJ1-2	TGTGCCAGCAGCTTAGGGGGCAGGGTAATAAGGGCTAACTATGGCTACACCTTC	CASSLGGRVIRANYGYTF
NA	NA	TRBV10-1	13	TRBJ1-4	TGCGCCAGCTCCCGGGCAACTAATGAAAAACTGTTTTTT	CASSRATNEKLFF
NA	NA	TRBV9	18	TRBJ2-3	TGTGCCAGCAGCCAGGGGTTGGGGTTGGTCCTCAGCACAGATACGCAGTATTTT	CASSQGLGLVLSTDTQYF
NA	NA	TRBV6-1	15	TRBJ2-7	TGTGCCAGCAGTGAAGCGAGTTCCGCGACTAGGGAACAGTACTTC	CASSEASSATREQYF
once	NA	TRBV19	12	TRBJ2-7	TGTGCCAGTAACTCAAGGGGATACGAGCAGTACTTC	CASNSRGYEQYF
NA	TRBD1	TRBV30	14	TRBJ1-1	TGTGCCTGGAGTGTGGGACAGGGGGTCTCTGAAGCTTTCTTT	CAWSVGQGVSEAFF
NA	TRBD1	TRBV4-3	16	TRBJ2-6	TGCGCCAGCAGCCAGGACAGGGGATCTGGGGCCAACGTCCTGACTTTC	CASSQDRGSGANVLTF
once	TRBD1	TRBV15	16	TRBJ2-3	TGTGCCACCAGCAGAAAACAGGGGGCTAGCACAGATACGCAGTATTTT	CATSRKQGASTDTQYF
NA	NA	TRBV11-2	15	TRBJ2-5	TGTGCCAGCAGCTTAAGGTGGGGGGGCCGGGAGACCCAGTACTTC	CASSLRWGGRETQYF
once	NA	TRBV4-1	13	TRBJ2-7	TGCGCCAGCAGCCAAGAAAGTGGGACTCCTCCGTACTTC	CASSQESGTPPYF
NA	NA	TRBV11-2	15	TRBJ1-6	TGTGCCAGCAGCTTAGTTGCAGGGACTGGTTCACCCCTCCACTTT	CASSLVAGTGSPLHF
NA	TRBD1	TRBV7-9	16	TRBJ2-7	TGTGCCAGCAGCTCTAATTTGGGACAGGGCCCCCACGAGCAGTACTTC	CASSSNLGQGPHEQYF
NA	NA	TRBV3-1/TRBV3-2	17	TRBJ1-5	TGTGCCAGCAGCCAATACCCCGACAGGCCCTACCGTGGGCCCCAGCATTTT	CASSQYPDRPYRGPQHF
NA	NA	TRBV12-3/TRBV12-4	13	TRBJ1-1	TGTGCCAGCAGCCTCGGGAGACACACTGAAGCTTTCTTT	CASSLGRHTEAFF
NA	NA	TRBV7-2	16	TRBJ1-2	TGTGCCAGCAGCTTAGGTTTTAGTTGGGGGGAAAATGGCTACACCTTC	CASSLGFSWGENGYTF
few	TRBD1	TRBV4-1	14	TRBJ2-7	TGCGCCAGCAGCCAAAACCGGGACAGCTACGAGCAGTACTTC	CASSQNRDSYEQYF
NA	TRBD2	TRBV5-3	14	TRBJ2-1	TGTGCCAGAAGCTTGAGCGGGAGGTCCAATGAGCAGTTCTTC	CARSLSGRSNEQFF
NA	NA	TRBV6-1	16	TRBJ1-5	TGTGCCAGCAGTGACCATTCTAAACCCGACAGGCAGCCCCAGCATTTT	CASSDHSKPDRQPQHF
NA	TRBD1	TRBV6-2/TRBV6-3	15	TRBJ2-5	TGTGCCAGCAGTTACGGGACAGGGGTGTGGGAGACCCAGTACTTC	CASSYGTGVWETQYF
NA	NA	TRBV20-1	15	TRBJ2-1	TGCAGTGCTAGTCCCAGGGGCTCGGCTTACAATGAGCAGTTCTTC	CSASPRGSAYNEQFF
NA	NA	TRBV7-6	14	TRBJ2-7	TGTGCCAGCAGCTCGGGGCACAGGGAAAACGAGCAGTACTTC	CASSSGHRENEQYF
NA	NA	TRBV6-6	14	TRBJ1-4	TGTGCCAGCAGTTATGTAGGAGGACGGGAAAAACTGTTTTTT	CASSYVGGREKLFF
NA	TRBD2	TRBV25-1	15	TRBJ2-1	TGTGCCAGCAGTTCTAGCGGGAGGGCCGGTCATGAGCAGTTCTTC	CASSSSGRAGHEQFF
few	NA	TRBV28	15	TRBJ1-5	TGTGCCAGCAGTTTAGAGGGGGGGAGGTATCAGCCCCAGCATTTT	CASSLEGGRYQPQHF
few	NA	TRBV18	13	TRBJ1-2	TGTGCCAGCTCACGGGGGGAGAACTATGGCTACACCTTC	CASSRGENYGYTF
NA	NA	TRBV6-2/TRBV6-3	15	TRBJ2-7	TGTGCCAGCAGTCCACTCAGGGGCAGCTCCTACGAGCAGTACTTC	CASSPLRGSSYEQYF
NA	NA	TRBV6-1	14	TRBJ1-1	TGTGCCAGCAGTGAATGGCAAGGGGATACTGAAGCTTTCTTT	CASSEWQGDTEAFF
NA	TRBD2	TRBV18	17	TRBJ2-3	TGTGCCAGCTCACCGGACGGACTAGCGGGGCTCACAGATACGCAGTATTTT	CASSPDGLAGLTDTQYF
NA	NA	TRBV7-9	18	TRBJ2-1	TGTGCCAGCAGCACGTCAGCAGGGCTTCAACCTCGATACAATGAGCAGTTCTTC	CASSTSAGLQPRYNEQFF
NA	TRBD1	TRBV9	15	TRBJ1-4	TGTGCCAGCAGCATGGGGACAGGGGGCAACGAAAAACTGTTTTTT	CASSMGTGGNEKLFF
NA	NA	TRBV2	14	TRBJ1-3	TGTGCCAGCAGTGAAAACGGCTCTGGAAACACCATATATTTT	CASSENGSGNTIYF
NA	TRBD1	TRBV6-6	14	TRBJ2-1	TGTGCCAGCAACACGGACAGGCCTTACAATGAGCAGTTCTTC	CASNTDRPYNEQFF